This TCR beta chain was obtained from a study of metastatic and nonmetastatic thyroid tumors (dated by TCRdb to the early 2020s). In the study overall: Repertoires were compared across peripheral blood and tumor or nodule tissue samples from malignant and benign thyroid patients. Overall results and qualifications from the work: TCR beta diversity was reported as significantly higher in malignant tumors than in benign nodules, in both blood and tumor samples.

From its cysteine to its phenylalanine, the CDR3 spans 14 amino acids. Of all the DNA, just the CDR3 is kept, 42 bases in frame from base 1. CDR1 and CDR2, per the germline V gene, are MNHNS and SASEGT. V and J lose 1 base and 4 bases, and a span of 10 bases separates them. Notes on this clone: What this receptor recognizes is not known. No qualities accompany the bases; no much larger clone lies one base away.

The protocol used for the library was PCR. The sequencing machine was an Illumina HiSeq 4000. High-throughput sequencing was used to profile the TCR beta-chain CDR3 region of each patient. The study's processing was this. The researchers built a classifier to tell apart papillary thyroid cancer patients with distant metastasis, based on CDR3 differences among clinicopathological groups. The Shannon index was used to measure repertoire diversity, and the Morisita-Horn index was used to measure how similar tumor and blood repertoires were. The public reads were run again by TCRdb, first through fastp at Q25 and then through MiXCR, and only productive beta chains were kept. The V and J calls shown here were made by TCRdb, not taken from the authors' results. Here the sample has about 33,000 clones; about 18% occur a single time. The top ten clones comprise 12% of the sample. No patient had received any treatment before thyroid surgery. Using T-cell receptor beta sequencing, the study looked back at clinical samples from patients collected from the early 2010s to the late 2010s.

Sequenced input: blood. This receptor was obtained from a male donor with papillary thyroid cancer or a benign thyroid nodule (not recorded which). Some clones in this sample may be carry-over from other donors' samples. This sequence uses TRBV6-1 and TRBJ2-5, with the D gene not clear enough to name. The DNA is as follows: TGTGCCAGCAGTGAAGAAAAAGGAAGAGAGACCCAGTACTTC. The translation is CASSEEKGRETQYF.